This T cell receptor (beta chain) was identified during a study of cytomegalovirus exposure and HLA in healthy donors (dated by TCRdb to 2016 to 2017). Context from the whole study: In an earlier analysis of some 550 of the donors, 276 Gb of sequence data and just under 120 million unique TCR beta sequences from about 190 million T cells were reported. To predict cytomegalovirus infection status, the study brought together high-throughput TCR immunosequencing, statistical association of individual TCRs with disease status, and machine learning. Among roughly 400 genotyped donors of the cohort, an average of about 240,000 unique TCR beta nucleotide sequences was sequenced per donor, of which about 19% were non-productive. The number of typed donors differed by locus: about 629-640 for A, B, C, DRB1 and DQB1; 522 for DQA1; approximately 600 for DPA1; and 450 to 480 for DPB1. The study profiled the T cell repertoires of about 640 subjects by immunosequencing and related them to cytomegalovirus serostatus. In a later genetic analysis, genome-wide SNP genotypes for about three fifths of the roughly 670 donors were used, and that subset was treated as a discovery cohort. A later analysis re-analyzed previously published TCR beta repertoires from 666 donors and added high-resolution HLA genotyping to study TCR occurrence patterns. The later analysis used no new phenotypic data to find candidate immune exposures, relying instead on TCR beta sequences and their occurrence across donors. Donor age, sex, ethnicity and CMV serostatus were collected together with the repertoire data. An earlier analysis of around 580 of the donors used high-throughput TCR beta sequencing to judge whether each TCR beta V gene segment behaved as functional or pseudogenic. The aim of the study was to test whether cataloging public T cell receptors could identify signatures of past pathogen exposure. All discovery cohort repertoires had been generated using a single sequencing platform. Class I and class II HLA loci were covered by the typing at four-digit resolution. A separate validation cohort of 100 to 150 different subjects was used in addition to the 666-subject first cohort. Roughly 5 DR-DQ haplotypes were handled as single units for association and clustering, since linkage in the cohort was strong. An early release covering around 630 HLA-typed donors comprised approximately 290 gigabases of sequencing data and tens of millions of unique TCR sequences. The genetic ancestry cluster associated with self-reported Caucasian donors included approximately 85% of the 398 genotyped donors.

The paper's findings and limits, for the study overall: In a later analysis, HLA-associated TCR beta chains were found to be more clonally expanded and to have lower generation probabilities than equally common non-associated chains. Cytomegalovirus status was reported to be diagnosed by the classifier with high specificity and sensitivity in both the original and validation cohorts. A later analysis found that most CMV-associated TCR beta chains appeared HLA-restricted, with HLA associations seemingly driven largely by CMV exposure. Correlated functional status among segregating V segments might reflect linkage disequilibrium, but an unknown experimental factor could not be ruled out. It was suggested by the authors that the approach could potentially be generalized to other disease states and immunological phenotypes. A later analysis found that TCR association rates varied across HLA loci, with DRB1 alleles showing the most associated TCRs and HLA-C alleles the fewest. Strong co-occurrence of HLA alleles, especially DR and DQ, made assigning TCR associations to individual alleles difficult. The 87-base-pair reads could not distinguish some IMGT-functional V segments, including TRBV6-2 and TRBV6-3, so those segments were excluded. The sequencing pipeline was judged likely to have produced a cluster of highly shared sequence variants as a technical artifact. This cohort had only TCR beta chains sequenced, and the lack of alpha or paired-chain data limited which features could be detected. Compared with the approximately 700-donor mean, donors in an Asian-associated ancestry cluster had fewer N-insertions in productive TCRs, according to a later genetic analysis. The study gave a list of more than 150 TCR beta chains associated with cytomegalovirus. A further reported finding was that TCR beta sequences accurately predicted the HLA-A and HLA-B alleles for most subjects in the first cohort. Because some donors lacked HLA typing at each locus, the association tests relied only on the typed subset. A later analysis reported that several top co-occurrence clusters appeared linked to parvovirus B19, influenza, CMV and Epstein-Barr virus. CMV serostatus was the only immune exposure information available for the cohort. The presence/absence analyses assumed that sequencing depth was roughly uniform across donors, and that assumption may not be true. Broadly in line with IMGT annotations, most TCR beta V segments showed up in productive rearrangements about 87% or about 30% of the time in an earlier analysis of approximately 600 of the donors. In a later analysis, 16,951 TCR beta sequences were associated with specific HLA alleles at a false discovery rate of 0.05. While some public TCRs were present in many individuals, most TCR sequences turned up only very rarely across donors. In a later genetic analysis, a missense DCLRE1C variant was associated with V-gene and J-gene trimming of TCR beta chains, and the association was replicated in an independent cohort. Three of the identified cytomegalovirus-associated TCR beta chains were confirmed in vitro to be specific for cytomegalovirus antigens. The earlier analysis of 587 of the donors excluded approximately 17 rarely observed V segments, including chromosome 9 orphons, because counts were too low.

In total, approximately 690 healthy bone marrow donors made up the cohort. At the time of sampling, every cohort member was nominally healthy, though immune exposures that went unrecorded were likely present. The donor tested CMV seropositive, placing the donor among the approximately 290 seropositive members of the cohort. A peripheral blood sample was collected from each donor, and TCR beta sequencing was performed on peripheral blood mononuclear cells. Genomic DNA was extracted from the blood cell samples with the Qiagen DNeasy Blood Extraction Kit. This clone was counted between two and nine times. What antigen it recognizes has not been identified. No much larger clone is present one base from it, and per-base qualities are unavailable. Library creation used the immunoSEQ multiplex PCR assay. For the multiplex PCR, a mixture combining 60 forward primers for TCR Vbeta segments and 13 reverse primers for TCR Jbeta segments was used. The CDR3 region of rearranged TCR beta genes was amplified from genomic DNA with a multiplex PCR assay. The Illumina HiSeq System was used to sequence the amplified TCR beta libraries as 87-base-pair reads. The published analysis was carried out like this. In a later analysis, around 80 million unique TCR beta chains were counted across the approximately 640 repertoires, and approximately 9.9 million of these chains were shared by at least two donors. Raw reads were error-corrected and collapsed into unique sequences with a nearest-neighbor algorithm that merged closely related sequences to remove PCR and sequencing errors. Alignment of CDR3 sequences to IMGT reference sequences was used to assign V, D and J gene segments. For a sequence to be retained, a match of at least six nucleotides was required to both a V gene segment and a J gene segment. Rearrangements were classified as productive when the CDR3 lacked stop codons and remained in frame with V and J, and all other rearrangements were classified as non-productive. Following IMGT convention, CDR3 was defined as the stretch from the second conserved V-encoded cysteine up to the conserved J-encoded phenylalanine. In an earlier analysis of more than 550 of the donors, sequences lacking an unambiguous match to a single V gene segment were excluded. An earlier analysis of approximately 590 of the donors called V segments functional above 56.7% productive rearrangements and segregating when the between-donor standard deviation exceeded 5%. To diagnose cytomegalovirus status from the catalog of TCR beta chain sequences, a statistical classification framework was built. V and J gene assignment, in a later analysis, came from comparing TCR nucleotide sequences with IMGT/GENE-DB human TR gene sequences. In a later analysis, CDR3 sequences and most-parsimonious VDJ recombination scenarios were assigned using the TCRdist pipeline. In a later analysis, each TCR beta chain was defined by its CDR3 amino acid sequence together with its V-gene family, and reads without a unique V-gene family were excluded. To address suspected cross-contamination and a sequencing artifact, a later analysis removed 450 to 700 highly shared, low-generation-probability nucleotide sequences. In a later analysis, a clonal expansion index was calculated for each public chain from normalized within-repertoire ranks of inferred template counts. Generation probabilities in a later analysis came from a VDJ recombination model fitted to out-of-frame rearrangements, and those results were checked against IGoR. Hypergeometric tests were used in a later analysis to score TCR-TCR, TCR-HLA and TCR-CMV co-occurrence, with a repertoire-size bias correction applied to the TCR pairs. In a later analysis, false discovery rates were estimated by permuting HLA or CMV assignments 20 times. In a later analysis, co-occurring TCRs were grouped with DBSCAN, and TCRdist sequence similarity was added when clustering was performed within HLA-allele-positive subsets. Repertoires with fewer than 30,000 or more than 120,000 public chains were left out of co-occurrence clustering, as were five repertoires with anomalous nucleotide sharing. TCRdb took over this immuneACCESS table, retaining in-frame rearrangements with V and J assigned. Such tables are incomplete; in checked studies, under half of the missing clones stem from an unresolved V gene, and the remainder is unexplained. V, J and clone size derive from that table, while D and trimming were established from the DNA sequence. For this sample the table gives about 180,000 clones, of which around 82% were detected only once. The top ten clonotypes cover roughly 13% of the sample.

Trimming takes 5 bases off V and 6 bases off J; junction bases not matched to a gene: 5. In the germline V gene, CDR1 corresponds to SGHNT and CDR2 to YENEEA. CDR3 length: 14 amino acids, cysteine to phenylalanine. Of the read, only the CDR3 DNA is kept; its 42 bases are in frame from base 1. Sequenced input: PBMCs. The sequence joins TRBV11-3 to TRBJ2-4, and TRBD1 aligns with 9 junction nucleotides. This TCR came from a woman between 45 and 65 years old in good health and CMV-seropositive. The CDR3 region: CASSAGQGINIQYF. The DNA reads TGTGCCAGCAGCGCCGGACAGGGGATAAACATTCAGTACTTC.